This T cell receptor (beta chain) was captured by sequencing in a study of T cell repertoires in cytomegalovirus infection. Overall study context: Public TCR beta signature analysis indicated the presence of both CMV infection and matching HLA type.

MiXCR, applied by TCRdb to the reads, yields one record per CDR3 protein. The sample lists 100,000 to 150,000 distinct CDR3 sequences, 7.5% to 9% occurring once. Whole-study findings and limits: Ex vivo, HLA-C-restricted CMV-specific TCR beta clonotypes prevailed over the rest of the response. Summed public TCR beta family frequency identified CMV carriers bearing the relevant HLA.

This clonotype was seen more than once but under ten times. Antigen specificity is unknown. Trimming left V 5 bases short and J 5 bases short, with 14 bases between. CDR1 is SNHLY, CDR2 FYNNEI, per germline. The CDR3 spans 14 residues. V gene TRBV2 combines with J gene TRBJ2-3; D is uncertain. Sequenced sample: PBMCs. This TCR was recovered from a human donor in good health (CMV status not recorded). Some clones in this sample may be carry-over from other donors' samples. The CDR3 here is CASSRPSKGDTQYF. CDR3 coding DNA: TGTGCCAGCAGTCGTCCATCAAAGGGAGATACGCAGTATTTT. The full variable domain, rest sourced from reference TRBV2 and TRBJ2-3, is EPEVTQTPSHQVTQMGQEVILRCVPISNHLYFYWYRQILGQKVEFLVSFYNNEISEKSEIFDDQFSVERPDGSNFTLKIRSTKLEDSAMYFCASSRPSKGDTQYFGPGTRLTVL.